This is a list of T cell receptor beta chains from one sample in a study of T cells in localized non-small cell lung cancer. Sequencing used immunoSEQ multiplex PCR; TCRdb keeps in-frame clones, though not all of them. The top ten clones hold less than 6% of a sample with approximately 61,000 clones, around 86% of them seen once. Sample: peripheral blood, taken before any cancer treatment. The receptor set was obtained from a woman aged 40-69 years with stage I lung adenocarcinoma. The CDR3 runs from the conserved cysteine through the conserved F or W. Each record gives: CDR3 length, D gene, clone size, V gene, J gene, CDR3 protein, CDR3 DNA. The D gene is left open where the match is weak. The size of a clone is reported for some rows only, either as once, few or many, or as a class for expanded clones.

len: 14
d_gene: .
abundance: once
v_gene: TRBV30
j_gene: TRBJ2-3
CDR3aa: CAWSWGGPSDTQYF
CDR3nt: TGTGCCTGGAGCTGGGGGGGGCCGTCAGATACGCAGTATTTT

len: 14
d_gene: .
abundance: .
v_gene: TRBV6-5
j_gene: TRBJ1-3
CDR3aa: CASSVGAPGNTIYF
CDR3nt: TGTGCCAGCAGTGTGGGGGCTCCTGGAAACACCATATATTTT

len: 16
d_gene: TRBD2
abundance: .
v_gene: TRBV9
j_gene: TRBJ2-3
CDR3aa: CASSVGGSGAPDTQYF
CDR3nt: TGTGCCAGCAGCGTAGGGGGTAGCGGGGCCCCAGATACGCAGTATTTT

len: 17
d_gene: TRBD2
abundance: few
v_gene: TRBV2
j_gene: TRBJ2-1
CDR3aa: CASSYSRLAGPDNEQFF
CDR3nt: TGTGCCAGCAGTTATAGCCGTCTAGCGGGGCCCGACAATGAGCAGTTCTTC

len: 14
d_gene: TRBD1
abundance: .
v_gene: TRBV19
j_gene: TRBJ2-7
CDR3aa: CASKEGQGVHEQYF
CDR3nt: TGTGCCAGTAAAGAGGGACAGGGGGTCCACGAGCAGTACTTC

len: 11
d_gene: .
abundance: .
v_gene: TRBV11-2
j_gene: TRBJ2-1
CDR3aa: CASSPGNEQFF
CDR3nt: TGTGCCAGCAGCCCCGGCAATGAGCAGTTCTTC

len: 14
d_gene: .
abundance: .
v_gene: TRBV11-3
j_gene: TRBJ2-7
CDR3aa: CASSLVDTSYEQYF
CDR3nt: TGTGCCAGCAGCTTAGTCGACACTTCCTACGAGCAGTACTTC

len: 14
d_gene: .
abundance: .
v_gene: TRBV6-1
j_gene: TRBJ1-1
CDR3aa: CASTSVAGISEAFF
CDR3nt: TGTGCCAGCACCTCAGTCGCAGGGATAAGCGAAGCTTTCTTT

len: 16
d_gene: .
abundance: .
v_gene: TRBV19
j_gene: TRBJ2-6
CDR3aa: CASKDTVGSGANVLTF
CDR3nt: TGTGCCAGTAAAGACACTGTAGGCTCTGGGGCCAACGTCCTGACTTTC

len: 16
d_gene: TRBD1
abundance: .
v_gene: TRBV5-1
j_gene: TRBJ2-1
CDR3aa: CASSFGRGTGIYEQFF
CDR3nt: TGCGCCAGCAGTTTTGGTAGGGGGACAGGGATTTATGAGCAGTTCTTC

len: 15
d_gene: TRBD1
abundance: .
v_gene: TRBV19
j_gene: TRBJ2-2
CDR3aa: CASSWDSLNTGELFF
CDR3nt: TGTGCCAGTAGTTGGGACAGCCTTAACACCGGGGAGCTGTTTTTT

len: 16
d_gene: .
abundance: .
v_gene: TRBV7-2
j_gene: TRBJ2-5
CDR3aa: CASSLEFAAGGETQYF
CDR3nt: TGTGCCAGCAGCTTAGAGTTTGCAGCTGGCGGGGAGACCCAGTACTTC

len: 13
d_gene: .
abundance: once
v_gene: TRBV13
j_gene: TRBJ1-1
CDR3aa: CASSLGLDTEAFF
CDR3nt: TGTGCCAGCAGCTTAGGGCTTGACACTGAAGCTTTCTTT